Listed below are T cell receptor beta chains from one sample, sequenced in a study of T cells in Graves' hyperthyroidism and ophthalmopathy. TCRdb fed the multiplex PCR reads into MiXCR, producing one record per CDR3 protein. The profile shows approximately 400,000 distinct CDR3 sequences, just under 25% of them singletons. Input material: blood. Receptor source: a man between 50 and 59 years old with Graves' hyperthyroidism. CDR3s include the opening cysteine and the closing phenylalanine or tryptophan. D genes are given only for firm matches. Some rows mark clone size as missing; the rest say once, few, many or name a class of expanded clone.

D	V	size	J	DNA	CDR3
TRBD2	TRBV27	once	TRBJ2-3	TGTGCCAGCAGTCCCCGCCTAGCGGAAGGCACAGATACGCAGTATTTT	CASSPRLAEGTDTQYF
NA	TRBV28	many	TRBJ2-1	TGTGCCAGCAGTCCCTCCGTCGGCAGTCTCTACAATGAGCAGTTCTTC	CASSPSVGSLYNEQFF
TRBD2	TRBV11-2	few	TRBJ2-3	TGTGCCAGCAGCCCTTACAGCTCTAGCGGGGGGGGAGATACGCAGTATTTT	CASSPYSSSGGGDTQYF
TRBD2	TRBV5-1	few	TRBJ2-3	TGCGCCAGCAGCGAAAATGGACTAGCAGGCACAGATACGCAGTATTTT	CASSENGLAGTDTQYF
NA	TRBV6-1	NA	TRBJ1-5	TGTGCCAGCAGTGACGGGCCCGATCAGCCCCAGCATTTT	CASSDGPDQPQHF
NA	TRBV5-1	many	TRBJ2-3	TGCGCCAGCAGCTCGACTCCCCGCGATACGCAGTATTTT	CASSSTPRDTQYF
NA	TRBV28	few	TRBJ1-2	TGTGCCAGCAGTTTATCATGGGGTGGGAACAAAACGGGCCTTTACACCTTC	CASSLSWGGNKTGLYTF
NA	TRBV3-1	many	TRBJ2-1	TGTGCCAGCAGTTACTCGAGCTCCTACAATGAGCAGTTCTTC	CASSYSSSYNEQFF
TRBD2	TRBV19	NA	TRBJ2-1	TGTGCCACCCTAGCGGGAGCGGGCAATGAGCAGTTCTTC	CATLAGAGNEQFF
TRBD2	TRBV7-3	NA	TRBJ2-3	TGTGCCAGCAGCGTAGATAGCGGGAGGGCCCGGGGCACAGATACGCAGTATTTT	CASSVDSGRARGTDTQYF
TRBD2	TRBV27	NA	TRBJ2-1	TGTGCCAGCCTTCCCATAGCGGGAGGCAATGAGCAGTTCTTC	CASLPIAGGNEQFF
NA	TRBV20-1	once	TRBJ2-2	TGCAGTGCTGGGAGAGGGGACGGCTTTTCATTCACACCCGGGGAGCTGTTTTTT	CSAGRGDGFSFTPGELFF
TRBD2	TRBV29-1	few	TRBJ2-7	TGCAGCGCCTACGGCGGGAGGAGCTCCTACGAGCAGTACTTC	CSAYGGRSSYEQYF
NA	TRBV3-1	many	TRBJ2-3	TGTGCCAGCAGCAAGAACACCCCAACACATCCTACAGATACGCAGTATTTT	CASSKNTPTHPTDTQYF
TRBD1	TRBV2	few	TRBJ1-4	TGTGCCAGCAGGGACGACAGGGGGCCAGCTAATGAAAAACTGTTTTTT	CASRDDRGPANEKLFF
NA	TRBV28	many	TRBJ2-3	TGTGCCAGCAGTTTGGGCCCGACTGCAGGGGATACGCAGTATTTT	CASSLGPTAGDTQYF
TRBD2	TRBV5-1	few	TRBJ2-7	TGCGCCAGCAGCCCCTCCGGACTAGCGGGATTTTACGAGCAGTACTTC	CASSPSGLAGFYEQYF
TRBD2	TRBV12-3/TRBV12-4	many	TRBJ2-3	TGTGCCAGCAGGCAGCGGGAGGGCCGGGATACGCAGTATTTT	CASRQREGRDTQYF
NA	TRBV29-1	NA	TRBJ2-2	TGCAGCGCGCGTGGCCAGACGAACACCGGGGAGCTGTTTTTT	CSARGQTNTGELFF
NA	TRBV3-1	many	TRBJ2-5	TGTGCCAGCTTGTCCCCTTGGGGGCGAGAGACCCAGTACTTC	CASLSPWGRETQYF
NA	TRBV24-1	few	TRBJ2-3	TGTGCCACCAGTGATCCATCCAGGGGCACAGATACGCAGTATTTT	CATSDPSRGTDTQYF
TRBD2	TRBV11-3	many	TRBJ2-1	TGTGCCAGCAGCGGATCAGTCGGCGGGAGCTCCTACAATGAGCAGTTCTTC	CASSGSVGGSSYNEQFF
NA	TRBV3-1	NA	TRBJ2-3	TGTGCCAGCAGCCAGAGGGGGGAGACAGATACGCAGTATTTT	CASSQRGETDTQYF
NA	TRBV5-1	NA	TRBJ2-3	TGCGCCAGCAGCTTCCAGGGTATAGATACGCAGTATTTT	CASSFQGIDTQYF
TRBD2	TRBV10-2	NA	TRBJ2-5	TGCGCCAGCAGTGTTGAAGCGGGATGGGAGACCCAGTACTTC	CASSVEAGWETQYF
NA	TRBV28	NA	TRBJ1-2	TGTGCCAGCAGAACTATAGTCCCGTCCAACTATGGCTACACCTTC	CASRTIVPSNYGYTF
TRBD1	TRBV7-9	few	TRBJ2-1	TGTGCCAGCAGCAGACTCCCGACAGGGGGGTTCTACAATGAGCAGTTCTTC	CASSRLPTGGFYNEQFF
TRBD2	TRBV11-2	many	TRBJ2-5	TGTGCCAGCAGCTTAGACGCGGGGGGAGGGGAGACCCAGTACTTC	CASSLDAGGGETQYF
TRBD1	TRBV2	few	TRBJ1-2	TGTGCCAGCAGTGAACAACAGGGGTATGGCTACACCTTC	CASSEQQGYGYTF
NA	TRBV19	NA	TRBJ2-4	TGTGCCAGTAGTACAGGGAATTCGGCCAAAAACATTCAGTACTTC	CASSTGNSAKNIQYF
TRBD1	TRBV11-2	NA	TRBJ2-5	TGTGCCAGCAGCACCCTACAGGGGCCCCCTTCGCAAGAGACCCAGTACTTC	CASSTLQGPPSQETQYF
NA	TRBV29-1	many	TRBJ2-3	TGCAGCGCCAGAAACAGGGACCAACTCACAGATACGCAGTATTTT	CSARNRDQLTDTQYF